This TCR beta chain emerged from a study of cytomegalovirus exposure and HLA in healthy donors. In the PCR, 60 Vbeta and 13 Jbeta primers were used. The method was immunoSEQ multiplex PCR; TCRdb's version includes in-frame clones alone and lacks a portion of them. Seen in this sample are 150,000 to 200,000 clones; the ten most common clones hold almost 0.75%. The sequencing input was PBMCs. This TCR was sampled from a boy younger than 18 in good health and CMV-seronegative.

CDR3 amino acids: CASREVGTEAFF. CDR3 DNA: TGTGCCAGCCGAGAGGTGGGCACTGAAGCTTTCTTT. The gene calls are TRBV6-6 and TRBJ1-1, with D unclear. This CDR3 comprises 12 residues. V was trimmed by 8 bases and J by 4 bases, leaving 11 bases between them. Germline CDR1 is MNHNY and CDR2 is SVGAGI (reference sequence).